The source of this T cell receptor beta chain is a study of T cell changes during pregnancy in multiple sclerosis. The method was immunoSEQ multiplex PCR; TCRdb's version includes in-frame clones alone and lacks a portion of them. In the table there are about 36,000 clones, roughly nine tenths of which are singletons. Trimming took off 1 base at V and 0 bases at J, with 10 bases between the two ends. Germline values: CDR1 GTSNPN, CDR2 SVGIG (reference sequence). This CDR3 has 15 amino acids. This chain joins TRBV30 and TRBJ1-3; no reliable D call. The specimen was CD4+ T cells from peripheral blood mononuclear cells, collected in the second trimester of pregnancy. The sequence came from a female donor in good health, enrolled as a control in a pregnancy study. The CDR3 spells CAWSGGSYSGNTIYF. The CDR3 bases are TGTGCCTGGAGTGGCGGGTCTTACTCTGGAAACACCATATATTTT.